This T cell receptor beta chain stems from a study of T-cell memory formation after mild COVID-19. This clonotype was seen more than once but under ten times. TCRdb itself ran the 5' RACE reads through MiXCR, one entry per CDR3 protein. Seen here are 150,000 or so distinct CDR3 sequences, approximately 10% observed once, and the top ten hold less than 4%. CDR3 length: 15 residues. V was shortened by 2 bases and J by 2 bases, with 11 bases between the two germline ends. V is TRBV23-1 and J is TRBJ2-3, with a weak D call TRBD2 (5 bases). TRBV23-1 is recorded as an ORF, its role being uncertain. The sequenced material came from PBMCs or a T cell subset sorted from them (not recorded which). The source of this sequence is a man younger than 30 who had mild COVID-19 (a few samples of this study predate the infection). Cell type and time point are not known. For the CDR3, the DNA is TGCGCCAGCAGTCAAAATCGGGATATCACAGATACGCAGTATTTT. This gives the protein CASSQNRDITDTQYF.